One and the same sample provided the 10 T cell receptor beta chains below, sequenced in a study of cytomegalovirus exposure and HLA in healthy donors. Method: immunoSEQ multiplex PCR; TCRdb's copy keeps in-frame clones and lacks some. The sample holds 250,000 to 300,000 clones, 90% seen once. Sequenced: PBMCs. The receptors were sampled from a young woman in good health and CMV-seronegative.

As concerns this clone: The sample contains more than one DNA sequence encoding this CDR3. CDR3 sequence: CASSLIAGGYNEQFF. In nucleotides, the CDR3 is TGTGCCAGCAGTTTAATAGCGGGGGGTTACAATGAGCAGTTCTTC. The V gene is TRBV27, the J gene TRBJ2-1; 10 bases line up with TRBD2. Germline V lookup: CDR1 MNHEY, CDR2 SMNVEV (reference sequence). V was pared by 2 bases and J by 4 bases, with 2 bases of the junction left unmatched. This CDR3 spans 15 amino acids.

This chain uses TRBV2 with TRBJ2-2, with TRBD2 identical over 13 bases. Trimming took 4 bases from V and 8 from J; bases not matched to a gene: 10. The CDR3 extends over 17 amino acids. Germline values: CDR1 SNHLY, CDR2 FYNNEI. CDR3 protein: CASSGTSGGPITGELFF. The CDR3 DNA follows: TGTGCCAGCAGTGGGACTAGCGGGGGTCCTATTACTGGGGAGCTGTTTTTT.

The V gene is TRBV27, the J gene TRBJ2-5, with 13 bases identical to TRBD2. The V and J ends lost 4 bases and 2 bases, in that order; junction bases with no gene match: 1. CDR1 is MNHEY and CDR2 is SMNVEV in the germline V gene (reference sequence). The CDR3 has 15 amino acids. The CDR3 here is CASSWGLAGQETQYF. In DNA form, the CDR3 reads TGTGCCAGCAGTTGGGGACTAGCGGGACAAGAGACCCAGTACTTC.

V usage is TRBV2 and J usage is TRBJ2-3; 8 positions match TRBD1. The germline V gene has CDR1 SNHLY and CDR2 FYNNEI. V was pared by 7 bases and J by 6 bases, with 12 bases of the junction left unmatched. The CDR3 extends over 15 amino acids. The CDR3 region is CASNGQGAVRDTQYF. CDR3 in DNA: TGTGCCAGCAACGGGCAGGGGGCGGTGCGCGATACGCAGTATTTT.

The chain recombines TRBV6-5 with TRBJ2-2; 9 bases line up with TRBD2. Per germline, CDR1 MNHEY and CDR2 SVGAGI. The CDR3 has 14 amino acids. Germline trimming cut 10 bases from V and 4 bases from J; bases unmatched to any gene: 7. The CDR3 spells CATEPGLATGELFF. The CDR3 bases are TGTGCCACCGAGCCGGGACTAGCCACCGGGGAGCTGTTTTTT.

The chain carries TRBV28 and TRBJ1-4; D perhaps matches TRBD1 (6 bases). Trimming shortened V by 5 bases and J by 6 bases, and 13 bases separated the two germline ends. The CDR3 totals 14 residues. Germline V gene lookup returns CDR1 MDHEN and CDR2 SYDVKM. In DNA, the CDR3 is TGTGCCAGCAGTAAAAGGGGGTCTCATGAAAAACTGTTTTTT. It codes for CASSKRGSHEKLFF.

This clone has just one count. This chain links TRBV5-1 with TRBJ1-2; 8 bases agree with TRBD1. Germline CDR1 SGHRS, CDR2 YFSETQ. V shed 4 bases, J shed 4 bases, and the junction held 6 bases outside the gene matches. The CDR3 totals 14 residues. The CDR3 reads CASSADRVIYGYTF. The CDR3 DNA reads as TGCGCCAGCAGCGCGGACAGGGTCATCTATGGCTACACCTTC.

This chain joins TRBV6-5 and TRBJ1-5, with TRBD1 identical over 7 bases. CDR3 length: 15 residues. The J segment lost 4 bases and the V segment lost 5 bases, leaving 8 bases of the junction unmatched. Germline V gene data show CDR1 as MNHEY and CDR2 as SVGAGI. The CDR3 coding sequence is TGTGCCAGCAGTGTCACGGGACAGCTAAATCAGCCCCAGCATTTT. This codes for CASSVTGQLNQPQHF.

The V gene is TRBV6-6, the J gene TRBJ1-2; 7 nucleotides agree with TRBD1. With V trimmed by 8 bases and J by 3 bases, 9 bases remained unmatched. CDR1 and CDR2 from the germline V gene are MNHNY and SVGAGI (reference sequence). CDR3 length: 14 residues. The chain's CDR3 is CASGLQGKDYGYTF. For the CDR3, the DNA is TGTGCCAGCGGACTACAGGGGAAGGACTATGGCTACACCTTC.

The rearrangement links TRBV27 to TRBJ1-5, with 9 bases lining up with TRBD1. V was clipped by 5 bases and J by 9 bases; unmatched bases: 14. This CDR3 region has 16 residues. CDR1 is MNHEY, CDR2 SMNVEV, per germline (reference sequence). The CDR3 DNA reads TGTGCCAGCAGTCAATCCCCCGGGACAGGGTTTAGGCCCCAGCATTTT. Amino acids: CASSQSPGTGFRPQHF.